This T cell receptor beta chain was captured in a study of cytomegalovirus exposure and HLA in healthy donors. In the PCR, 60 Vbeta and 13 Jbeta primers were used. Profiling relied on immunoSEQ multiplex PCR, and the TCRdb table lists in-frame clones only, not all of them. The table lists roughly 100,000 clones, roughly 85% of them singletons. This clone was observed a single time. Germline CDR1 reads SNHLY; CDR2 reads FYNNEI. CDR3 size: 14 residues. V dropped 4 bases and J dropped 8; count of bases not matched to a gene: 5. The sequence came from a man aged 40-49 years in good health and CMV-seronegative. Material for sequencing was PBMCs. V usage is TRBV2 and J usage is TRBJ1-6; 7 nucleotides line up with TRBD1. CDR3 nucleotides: TGTGCCAGCAGTGTAGGGGGCCGTGATTCACCCCTCCACTTT. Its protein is CASSVGGRDSPLHF.